This T cell receptor (beta chain) is from a study of Ad26.COV2.S vaccination and SARS-CoV-2 variants. Study summary: Enrollment placed the donor in the COV1001 Ad26.COV2.S trial arm.

Using immunoSEQ multiplex PCR, the repertoire was profiled, and TCRdb retains in-frame clones only, with some absent. The table lists about 350,000 clones, approximately 90% of them singletons. Treatment noted: 15 to 20 received Ad26.COV2.S at low or high dose, single or two shots; about 5 received placebo; per-sample allocation not given. Sampling was performed 63 days after the first vaccine or placebo injection. The source is a person aged 18-60 years who received the Ad26.COV2.S COVID-19 vaccine or a placebo. The sequencing used peripheral blood, collected in a trial of Ad26.COV2.S vaccine versus placebo.

The CDR3 DNA follows: TGTGCCAGCAGCTTAAGGGGACAGGGGGTTCGTGGAGAGACCCAGTACTTC. Its translation: CASSLRGQGVRGETQYF. V gene TRBV7-3 combines with J gene TRBJ2-5; 11 nucleotides line up with TRBD1. V was clipped by 1 base and J by 4 bases; unmatched bases: 8. CDR1 is SGHTA and CDR2 is FQGTGA in the germline V gene. There are 17 residues in the CDR3.